This T cell receptor (beta chain) stems from a study of cytomegalovirus exposure and HLA in healthy donors. For this clone: Its antigen is undetermined.

PCR was performed using 60 Vbeta and 13 Jbeta primers. The data were produced by immunoSEQ multiplex PCR, yet TCRdb's version contains in-frame clones alone and is incomplete. The sample lists approximately 100,000 clones, approximately 77% occurring once. Germline V gene data show CDR1 as WNHNN and CDR2 as SYGVQD (reference sequence). V dropped 5 bases and J dropped 6 bases, with 19 bases sitting between them. The CDR3 totals 15 residues. Notes on the study in general: In a later analysis, donors in an Asian-associated ancestry cluster reportedly had fewer N-insertions in productive TCRs than the cohort mean.

J is TRBJ1-2 and V is TRBV10-1; possibly TRBD1 for D (6 bases). The receptor comes from a woman aged 40 to 50 in good health and CMV-seronegative. Sequencing was done on a sample of PBMCs. The CDR3 protein is CASSKWIQGGNGYTF. The CDR3 DNA follows: TGCGCCAGCAGTAAATGGATACAGGGTGGAAATGGCTACACCTTC.